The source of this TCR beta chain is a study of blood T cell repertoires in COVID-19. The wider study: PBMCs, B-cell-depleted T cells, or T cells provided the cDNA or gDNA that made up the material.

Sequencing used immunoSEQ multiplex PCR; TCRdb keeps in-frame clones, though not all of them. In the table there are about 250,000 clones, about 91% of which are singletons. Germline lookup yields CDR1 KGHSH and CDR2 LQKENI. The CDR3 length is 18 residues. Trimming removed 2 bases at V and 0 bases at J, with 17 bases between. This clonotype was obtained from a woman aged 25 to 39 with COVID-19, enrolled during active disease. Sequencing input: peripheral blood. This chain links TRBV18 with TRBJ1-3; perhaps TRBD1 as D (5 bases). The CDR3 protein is CASSPEVQGLSSGNTIYF. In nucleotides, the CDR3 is TGTGCCAGCTCACCAGAGGTTCAGGGATTAAGCTCTGGAAACACCATATATTTT.